This T cell receptor (beta chain) was documented in a study of PD-1 blockade in classical Hodgkin lymphoma. Study-wide points: Diversity similar to that of newly diagnosed patients was seen at baseline in complete responders. A significant rise in TCR diversity was seen by C4D1 for CD4+ cells but not for CD8+ cells.

Concerning this clone: The antigen is unknown.

Germline-derived CDR1 and CDR2 are SGDLS and YYNGEE. This CDR3 has 18 residues. V was clipped by 4 bases and J by 1 base, with 18 bases between them. Regarding time point: cycle 4 day 1 (C4D1), after six to seven weeks of nivolumab. Relapse after autologous stem cell transplantation occurred in every patient, and brentuximab vedotin exposure varied. Purification of CD4+ T cells from thawed PBMCs was performed via magnetic negative selection. Clones were read by immunoSEQ multiplex PCR, and TCRdb kept only the in-frame ones, dropping some. The sample consists of tens of thousands of clones, roughly 80% of them appearing once.

The source was CD4+ T cells from blood, collected before the fourth cycle of nivolumab. The chain combines TRBV9 with TRBJ1-6; no firm D call. The TCR comes from a human donor with classical Hodgkin lymphoma. In nucleotides, the CDR3 is TGTGCCAGCAGCCCCCCCTCGACGGGCCTGTCCTATAATTCACCCCTCCACTTT. Its protein is CASSPPSTGLSYNSPLHF.